This TCR beta chain stems from a study of T cells in Graves' hyperthyroidism and ophthalmopathy. Overall study context: At the time of initial diagnosis and before any treatment, peripheral blood was collected. General study results and limits: Most clonotypes expanded in the thyroid (above 0.001) were also present in blood.

Regions amplified from RNA transcripts were the TCR beta CDR3 regions. The HTBI primer set drove a first-round RT-PCR of the TCR CDR3. Each CDR3 protein is one row after TCRdb ran MiXCR on the multiplex PCR reads. The table lists around 250,000 distinct CDR3 sequences, over 15% of them singletons. A few counts support this clonotype. Its antigen is currently unknown. The CDR3 covers 13 residues. From germline, CDR1 is MGHRA and CDR2 YSYEKL. V was clipped by 4 bases and J by 9 bases, with 13 bases between them. The chain joins TRBV4-1 to TRBJ2-4; D gene unclear. Sequenced sample: blood. The sequence came from a woman between 18 and 29 years old with Graves' ophthalmopathy. The CDR3 reads CASSLETVGIQYF. The DNA of the CDR3 is TGCGCCAGCAGCCTCGAGACGGTGGGCATTCAGTACTTC.